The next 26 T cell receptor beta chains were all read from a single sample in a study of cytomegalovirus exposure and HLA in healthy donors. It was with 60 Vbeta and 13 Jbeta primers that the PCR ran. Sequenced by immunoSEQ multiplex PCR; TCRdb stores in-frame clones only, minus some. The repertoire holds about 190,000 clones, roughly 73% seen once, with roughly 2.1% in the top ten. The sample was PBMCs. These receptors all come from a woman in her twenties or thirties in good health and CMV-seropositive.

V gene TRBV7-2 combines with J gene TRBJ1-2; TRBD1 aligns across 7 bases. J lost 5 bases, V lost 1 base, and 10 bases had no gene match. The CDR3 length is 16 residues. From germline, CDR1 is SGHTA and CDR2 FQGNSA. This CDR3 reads CASSLVGTGVKYGYTF. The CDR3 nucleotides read TGTGCCAGCAGCTTAGTGGGTACAGGGGTGAAGTATGGCTACACCTTC.

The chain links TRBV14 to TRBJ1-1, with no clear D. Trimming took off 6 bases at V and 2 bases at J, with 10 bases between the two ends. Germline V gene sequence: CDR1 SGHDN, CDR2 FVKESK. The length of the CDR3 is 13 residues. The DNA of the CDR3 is TGTGCCAGCAGTAGACAACTTAACACTGAAGCTTTCTTT. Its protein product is CASSRQLNTEAFF.

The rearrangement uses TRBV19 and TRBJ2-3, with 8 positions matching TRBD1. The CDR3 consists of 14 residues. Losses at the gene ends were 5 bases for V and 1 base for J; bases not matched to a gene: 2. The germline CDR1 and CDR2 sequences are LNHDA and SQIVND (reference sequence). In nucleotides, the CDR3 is TGTGCCAGTAGTTCGGACAGGGGCACAGATACGCAGTATTTT. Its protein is CASSSDRGTDTQYF.

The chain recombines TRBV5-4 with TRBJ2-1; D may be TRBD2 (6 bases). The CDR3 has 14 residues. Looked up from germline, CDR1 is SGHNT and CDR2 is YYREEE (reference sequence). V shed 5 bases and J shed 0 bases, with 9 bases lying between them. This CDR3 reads CASSDGSSYNEQFF. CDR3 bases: TGTGCCAGCAGTGACGGGAGCTCCTACAATGAGCAGTTCTTC.

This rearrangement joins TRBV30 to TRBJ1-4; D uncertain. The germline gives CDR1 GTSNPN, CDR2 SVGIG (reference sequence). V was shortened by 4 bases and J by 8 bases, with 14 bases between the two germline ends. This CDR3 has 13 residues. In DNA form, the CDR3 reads TGTGCCTGGACTAGGTCCGCTTGGGAAAAACTGTTTTTT. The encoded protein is CAWTRSAWEKLFF. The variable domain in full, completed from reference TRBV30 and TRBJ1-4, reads SQTIHQWPATLVQPVGSPLSLECTVEGTSNPNLYWYRQAAGRGLQLLFYSVGIGQISSEVPQNLSASRPQDRQFILSSKKLLLSDSGFYLCAWTRSAWEKLFFGSGTQLSVL.

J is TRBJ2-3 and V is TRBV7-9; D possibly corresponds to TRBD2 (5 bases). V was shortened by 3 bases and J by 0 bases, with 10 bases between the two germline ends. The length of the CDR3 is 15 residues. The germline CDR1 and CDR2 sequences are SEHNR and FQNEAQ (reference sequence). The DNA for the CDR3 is TGTGCCAGCAGCTTGACATCGGGGAGCACAGATACGCAGTATTTT. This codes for CASSLTSGSTDTQYF.

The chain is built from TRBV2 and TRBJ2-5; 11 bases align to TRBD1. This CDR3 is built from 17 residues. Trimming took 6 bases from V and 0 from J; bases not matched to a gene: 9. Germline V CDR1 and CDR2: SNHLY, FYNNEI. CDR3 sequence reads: CASRPGTGGAYQETQYF. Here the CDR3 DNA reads TGTGCCAGCAGACCCGGGACAGGGGGAGCGTACCAAGAGACCCAGTACTTC.

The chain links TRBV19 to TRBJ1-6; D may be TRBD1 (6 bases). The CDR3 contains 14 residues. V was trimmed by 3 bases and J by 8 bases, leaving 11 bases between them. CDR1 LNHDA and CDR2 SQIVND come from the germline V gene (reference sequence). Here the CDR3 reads CASSMGTTYSPLHF. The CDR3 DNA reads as TGTGCCAGTAGTATGGGGACAACTTATTCACCCCTCCACTTT.

The CDR3 sequence is CASRAWGQTYSNQPQHF. The CDR3 nucleotides are TGTGCCAGTAGAGCATGGGGACAGACCTATAGCAATCAGCCCCAGCATTTT. This chain links TRBV19 with TRBJ1-5; 7 bases line up with TRBD1. V lost 6 bases, J lost 0 bases, and 11 bases stayed unmatched. This CDR3 has 17 residues. The germline gives CDR1 LNHDA, CDR2 SQIVND (reference sequence).

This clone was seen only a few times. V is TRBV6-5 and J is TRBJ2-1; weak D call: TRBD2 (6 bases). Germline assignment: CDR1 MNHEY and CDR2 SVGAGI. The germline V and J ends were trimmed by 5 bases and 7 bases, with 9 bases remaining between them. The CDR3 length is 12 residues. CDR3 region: CASSRAGNEQFF. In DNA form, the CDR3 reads TGTGCCAGCAGTAGAGCGGGTAATGAGCAGTTCTTC.

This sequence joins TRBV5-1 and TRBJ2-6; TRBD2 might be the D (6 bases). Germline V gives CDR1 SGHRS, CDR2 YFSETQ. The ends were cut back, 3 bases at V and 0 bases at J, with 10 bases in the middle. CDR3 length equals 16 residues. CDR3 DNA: TGCGCCAGCAGCTGGGGGGAGCACTCTGGGGCCAACGTCCTGACTTTC. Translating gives CASSWGEHSGANVLTF.

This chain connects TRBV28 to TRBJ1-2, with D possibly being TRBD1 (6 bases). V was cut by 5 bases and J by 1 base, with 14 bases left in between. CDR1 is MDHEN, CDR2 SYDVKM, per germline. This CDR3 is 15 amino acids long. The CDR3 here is CASSPDRRLNYGYTF. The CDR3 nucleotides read TGTGCCAGCAGTCCTGACAGGAGACTTAACTATGGCTACACCTTC.

CDR3 sequence reads: CASSPLLENKNIQYF. CDR3 sequence (DNA): TGTGCCAGCAGCCCTTTACTAGAGAACAAAAACATTCAGTACTTC. The chain recombines TRBV9 with TRBJ2-4; perhaps TRBD2 as D (5 bases). Germline V gene data show CDR1 as SGDLS and CDR2 as YYNGEE. Deletions cut 4 bases from V and 3 bases from J, with 14 bases between. CDR3 length: 15 amino acids. Using reference TRBV9 and TRBJ2-4 for the parts outside the CDR3, the full variable domain is DSGVTQTPKHLITATGQRVTLRCSPRSGDLSVYWYQQSLDQGLQFLIQYYNGEERAKGNILERFSAQQFPDLHSELNLSSLELGDSALYFCASSPLLENKNIQYFGAGTRLSVL.

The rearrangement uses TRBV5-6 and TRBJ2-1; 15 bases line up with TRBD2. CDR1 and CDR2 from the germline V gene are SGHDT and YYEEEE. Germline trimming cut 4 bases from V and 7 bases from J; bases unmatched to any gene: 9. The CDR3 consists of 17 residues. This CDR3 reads CASSLLGLAGGSNEQFF. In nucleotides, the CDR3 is TGTGCCAGCAGCCTGCTTGGACTAGCGGGAGGGAGTAATGAGCAGTTCTTC.

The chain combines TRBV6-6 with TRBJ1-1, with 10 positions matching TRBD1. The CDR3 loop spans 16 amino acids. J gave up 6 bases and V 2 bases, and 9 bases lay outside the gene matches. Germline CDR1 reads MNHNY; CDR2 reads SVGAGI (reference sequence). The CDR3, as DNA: TGTGCCAGCAGTTACCCGTTGGGACAGGGGTTGTCTGAAGCTTTCTTT. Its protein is CASSYPLGQGLSEAFF.

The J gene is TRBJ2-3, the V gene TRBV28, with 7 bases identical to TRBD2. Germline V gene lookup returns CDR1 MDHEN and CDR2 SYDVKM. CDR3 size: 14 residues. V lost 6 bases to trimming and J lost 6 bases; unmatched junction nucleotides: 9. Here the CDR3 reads CASSGTNDLDTQYF. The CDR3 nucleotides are TGTGCCAGCAGCGGGACTAATGATTTGGATACGCAGTATTTT.

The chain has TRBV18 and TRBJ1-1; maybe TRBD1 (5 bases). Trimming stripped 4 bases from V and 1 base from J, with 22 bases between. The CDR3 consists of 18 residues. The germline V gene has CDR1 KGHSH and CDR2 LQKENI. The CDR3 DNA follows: TGTGCCAGCTCACATCTCTTCTCCGGGGGAACCGAGAACACTGAAGCTTTCTTT. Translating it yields CASSHLFSGGTENTEAFF.

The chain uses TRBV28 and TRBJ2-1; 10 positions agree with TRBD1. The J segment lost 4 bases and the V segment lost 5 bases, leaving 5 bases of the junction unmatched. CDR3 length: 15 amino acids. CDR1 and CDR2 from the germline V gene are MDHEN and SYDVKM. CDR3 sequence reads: CASSRDRGPYNEQFF. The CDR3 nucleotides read TGTGCCAGCAGTAGGGACAGGGGTCCTTACAATGAGCAGTTCTTC.

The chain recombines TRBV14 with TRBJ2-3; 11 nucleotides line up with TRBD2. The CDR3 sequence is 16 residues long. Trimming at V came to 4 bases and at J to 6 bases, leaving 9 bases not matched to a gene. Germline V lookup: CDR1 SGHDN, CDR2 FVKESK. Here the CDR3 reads CASSPRLAGYRDTQYF. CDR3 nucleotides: TGTGCCAGCAGCCCCCGACTAGCGGGGTATCGGGATACGCAGTATTTT.

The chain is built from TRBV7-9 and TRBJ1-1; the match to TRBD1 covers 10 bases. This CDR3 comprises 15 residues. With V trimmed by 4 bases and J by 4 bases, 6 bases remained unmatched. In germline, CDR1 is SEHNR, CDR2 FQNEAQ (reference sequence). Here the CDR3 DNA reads TGTGCCAGCAGCTCGGACAGGGGGGGTTCCACTGAAGCTTTCTTT. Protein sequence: CASSSDRGGSTEAFF.

This CDR3 is CASSREGSGYTF. The DNA for the CDR3 is TGTGCCAGCAGCCGAGAGGGTAGCGGCTACACCTTC. The genes are TRBV7-2 and TRBJ1-2; no reliable D call. CDR3 length: 12 residues. V was pared by 5 bases and J by 8 bases, with 12 bases between. Germline V gene data show CDR1 as SGHTA and CDR2 as FQGNSA.

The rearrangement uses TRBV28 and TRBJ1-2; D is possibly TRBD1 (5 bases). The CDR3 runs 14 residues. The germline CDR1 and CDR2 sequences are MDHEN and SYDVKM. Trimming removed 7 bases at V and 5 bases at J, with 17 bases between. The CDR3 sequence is CASMNRDSGYGYTF. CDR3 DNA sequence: TGTGCCAGCATGAATCGGGACTCAGGGTATGGCTACACCTTC.

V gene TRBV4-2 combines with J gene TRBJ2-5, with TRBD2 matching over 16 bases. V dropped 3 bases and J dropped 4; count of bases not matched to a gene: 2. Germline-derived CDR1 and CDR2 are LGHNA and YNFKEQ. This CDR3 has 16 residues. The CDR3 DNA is TGTGCCAGCAGCCAGGGACTAGCGGGAGGGCGAGAGACCCAGTACTTC. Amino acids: CASSQGLAGGRETQYF.

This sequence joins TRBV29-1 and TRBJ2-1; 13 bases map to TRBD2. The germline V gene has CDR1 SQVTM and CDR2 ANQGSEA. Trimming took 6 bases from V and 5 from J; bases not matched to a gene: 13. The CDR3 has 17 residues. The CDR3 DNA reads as TGCAGCGTCCTTGGAACCGGGACTAGCGGGGAAAACAATGAGCAGTTCTTC. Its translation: CSVLGTGTSGENNEQFF.

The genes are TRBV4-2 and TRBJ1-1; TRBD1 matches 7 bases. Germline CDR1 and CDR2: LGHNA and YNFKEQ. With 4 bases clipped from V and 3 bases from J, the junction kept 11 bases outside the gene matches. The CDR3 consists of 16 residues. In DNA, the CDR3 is TGTGCCAGCAGCCCCCAGCAAGGGGGCTGGGACACTGAAGCTTTCTTT. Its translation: CASSPQQGGWDTEAFF.

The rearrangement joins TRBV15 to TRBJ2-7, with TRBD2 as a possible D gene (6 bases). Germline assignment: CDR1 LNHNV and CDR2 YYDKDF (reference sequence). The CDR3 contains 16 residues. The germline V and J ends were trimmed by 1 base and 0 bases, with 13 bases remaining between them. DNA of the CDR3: TGTGCCACCAGCAGAGTTCGAGCGGGTGGCTCCTACGAGCAGTACTTC. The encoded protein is CATSRVRAGGSYEQYF.